The T cell receptor beta chain described here comes from a study of T cell responses to AZD1222 COVID-19 vaccine. General observations from the study: Samples come after the peak T cell response, not at day 14. Donors were largely white British and mainly female; clonal diversity was possibly underestimated. With two AZD1222 doses given, Spike-specific TCR breadth and depth both rose. Vaccine-related CD4 TCRs covered spike, predominating at 160-218 and 743-854.

With 5 bases removed from V and 0 bases from J, the gap between germline ends came to 9 bases. The CDR3 extends over 14 amino acids. CDR1 SGHVS and CDR2 FQNEAQ come from the germline V gene. This clone was detected only once. What it binds is not known. Profiled with immunoSEQ multiplex PCR; TCRdb holds only in-frame clones, not every one. This repertoire shows about 79,000 clones, approximately 90% found once; its top ten account for about 7.1%. Source: peripheral blood, taken on day 0 of MenACWY control vaccination. This chain uses TRBV7-8 with TRBJ2-3, with D hard to call. The receptor comes from an adult in good health. CDR3 DNA: TGTGCCAGCAGCCGAGCTCCTAGCACAGATACGCAGTATTTT. This codes for CASSRAPSTDTQYF.